These T cell receptor beta chains were read from a single sample in a study of blood T cells in healthy people across ages. MiXCR was run by TCRdb on the 5' RACE reads, yielding one entry per CDR3 protein. In the table there are 710,000 or so distinct CDR3 sequences, 32% of which are singletons. Sequences were obtained from blood. These receptors all stem from an elderly woman in good health. CDR3s include the opening cysteine and the closing phenylalanine or tryptophan. The D gene is left open where the match is weak. Size tells how often a clone was seen (once, few, many) or the class of an expanded clone, and some rows leave it out.

J gene	V gene	clone size	D gene	CDR3 DNA	CDR3 protein
TRBJ1-2	TRBV27	few	-	TGTGCCAGCAGTTCCCGGACAGCTACTAACTATGGCTACACCTTC	CASSSRTATNYGYTF
TRBJ2-3	TRBV6-1	many	-	TGTGCCAGCAGCCGAGCGGTCCAAGGCACAGATACGCAGTATTTT	CASSRAVQGTDTQYF
TRBJ2-7	TRBV3-1	many	TRBD2	TGTGCCAGCAGCCTTAGCGGGGGGAGCTCCTACGAGCAGTACTTC	CASSLSGGSSYEQYF
TRBJ2-7	TRBV29-1	many	TRBD2	TGCAGCGTGACGTTCCGGGAGGCCCGCGAGCAGTACTTC	CSVTFREAREQYF
TRBJ2-2	TRBV25-1	-	TRBD1	TGTGCCAGCAGAGGCGGGACAGGGGGATCCGGGGAGCTGTTTTTT	CASRGGTGGSGELFF
TRBJ2-4	TRBV5-1	-	-	TGCGCCAGCAGTCCGCTGGGGGACGAGCAGGACTTC	CASSPLGDEQDF
TRBJ1-6	TRBV7-2	once	-	TGTGCCAGCAGCTTAGGAAGGGAAGGGCGATCACCCCTCCACTTT	CASSLGREGRSPLHF
TRBJ1-2	TRBV20-1	many	-	TGCAGTGCTAGAGGTTCCTCCAGGCCTCCTAACTATGGCTACACCTTC	CSARGSSRPPNYGYTF
TRBJ1-6	TRBV5-1	few	TRBD1	TGCGCCAGCACCCCAGCCGGGACAGATAATTCACCCCTCCACTTT	CASTPAGTDNSPLHF
TRBJ2-3	TRBV20-1	few	TRBD2	TGCAGTGCTCGGGAGGGACTAGCGGGGACTCCTAGCACAGGTACGCAGTATTTT	CSAREGLAGTPSTGTQYF
TRBJ2-3	TRBV7-2	-	-	TGTGCCAGCAGCTTCCTTGCGACAGATACGCAGTATTTT	CASSFLATDTQYF
TRBJ2-5	TRBV7-8	-	-	TGTGCCAGCAGCATTAGGGGAGAGACCCAGTACTTC	CASSIRGETQYF
TRBJ1-5	TRBV10-3	many	-	TGTGCCATCAGAGGGGGACAAGATAGCAATCAGCCCCAGCATTTT	CAIRGGQDSNQPQHF
TRBJ2-1	TRBV10-3	many	TRBD1	TGTGCCACCGCGAGAAGCTCCGGGACAGGGTCCTACAATGAGCAGTTCTTC	CATARSSGTGSYNEQFF
TRBJ1-1	TRBV5-1	many	-	TGCGCCAGCAGCCCCGTCCGCGGAGACACTGAAGCTTTCTTT	CASSPVRGDTEAFF
TRBJ1-5	TRBV20-1	many	-	TGCAGTGTGGGGGTTGACGATGTCCTTAGCAATCAGCCCCAGCATTTT	CSVGVDDVLSNQPQHF
TRBJ2-1	TRBV19	-	-	TGTGCCTGCGGAGCCCGTAACTACAATGAGCAGTTCTTC	CACGARNYNEQFF
TRBJ1-1	TRBV2	-	TRBD1	TGTGCCAGCATTCAAGGGGACAGGCTGTACGCTGAAGCTTTCTTT	CASIQGDRLYAEAFF
TRBJ2-4	TRBV5-1	-	TRBD1	TGCGCCAGCAGCTCGGGACAGGGGTCCTGGGAGCAGTACTTC	CASSSGQGSWEQYF
TRBJ2-5	TRBV6-6	many	-	TGTGCCAGCAGCAAGGGTGGGGAAGAGACCCAGTACTTC	CASSKGGEETQYF
TRBJ1-1	TRBV2	-	-	TGTGCCAGCAGGGCCCCACAGGGAGGATCGTTCACTGAAGCTTTCTTT	CASRAPQGGSFTEAFF
TRBJ2-7	TRBV5-1	many	TRBD1	TGCGCCAGCAGCCGCCGCTCGCGGACAGGGACCTACGAGCAGTACTTC	CASSRRSRTGTYEQYF
TRBJ1-5	TRBV6-5	few	TRBD1	TGTGCCAGCAGGAGAGACAGGGGGCAAAATCAGCCCCAGCATTTT	CASRRDRGQNQPQHF
TRBJ2-3	TRBV7-6	many	TRBD1	TGTGCCAGCAGCTTAGTTTCCCGACAGGGGACAGATACGCAGTATTTT	CASSLVSRQGTDTQYF
TRBJ1-1	TRBV7-9	-	-	TGTGCCAGCAGCTTAGTTGGCCCCGGGGAAGCTTTCTTT	CASSLVGPGEAFF
TRBJ1-2	TRBV5-6	many	-	TGTGCCAGCAACATCAGGGGCTATGGCTACACCTTC	CASNIRGYGYTF
TRBJ1-1	TRBV6-6	-	-	TGTGCCAGCACTTTCCCGGGGGGGGCGAGGAACACTGAAGCTTTCTTT	CASTFPGGARNTEAFF
TRBJ2-5	TRBV20-1	-	TRBD1	TGCAGTGCTAGAGATGCGGGGACAGGCCTTCAGGACTTC	CSARDAGTGLQDF
TRBJ2-1	TRBV11-2	-	-	TGTGCCAGCAGCTCCTGGCGGGGCGGGATATCCTACAATGAGCAGTTCTTC	CASSSWRGGISYNEQFF
TRBJ2-1	TRBV29-1	-	TRBD1	TGCAGCGCGCGACAGGGGGATGAGCAGTTCTTC	CSARQGDEQFF
TRBJ2-5	TRBV20-1	-	TRBD2	TGCAGTGCTACGCTAGCGGGCCTTCAAGAGACCCAGTACTTC	CSATLAGLQETQYF
TRBJ2-7	TRBV7-9	many	TRBD1	TGTGCCAGCAGCCCGGACAGGGCCCCCTGGGAGCAGTACTTC	CASSPDRAPWEQYF
TRBJ1-5	TRBV7-2	few	-	TGTGCCAGCAGCACACAGGGATTGAGGAATCAGCCCCAGCATTTT	CASSTQGLRNQPQHF
TRBJ2-2	TRBV6-2/TRBV6-3	few	TRBD1	TGTGCCAGCAGTTCCCGAGGAGGACAGGGGGCGAACACCGGGGAGCTGTTTTTT	CASSSRGGQGANTGELFF
TRBJ2-1	TRBV3-1	-	-	TGTGCCAGCAGCCCCCGGGAGTCTCATGAGCAGTTCTTC	CASSPRESHEQFF
TRBJ2-7	TRBV7-2	-	TRBD2	TGTGCCAGCAACTCGGGACTAGCGGGCCCTTACGAGCAGTACTTC	CASNSGLAGPYEQYF
TRBJ1-1	TRBV9	-	-	TGTGCCAGCAGCGTAGGACAGGCGGCTGAAGCTTTCTTT	CASSVGQAAEAFF